A single T cell receptor (beta chain) is shown here with its context. The record originates from a study of blood T cell repertoires in COVID-19. At the level of the study: The United States, Italy and Spain provided the acute and convalescent COVID-19 samples.

There are 16 residues in the CDR3. Trimming stripped 2 bases from V and 1 base from J, with 13 bases between. CDR1 and CDR2 (germline): SGHDN, FVKESK. Per the original data handling: How many nucleated cells were present was estimated from reference gene primer amplification. Sequencing was performed with immunoSEQ multiplex PCR; in TCRdb, only in-frame clones are kept and a portion is missing. V, J and clone size reflect that table, while D and trimming were determined from the DNA. Found here are about 130,000 clones, about nine tenths of them singletons; the top ten hold roughly 11%. The receptor was isolated from a woman aged 70-85 years with COVID-19, enrolled during active disease. The specimen sequenced was peripheral blood. The chain combines TRBV14 with TRBJ2-3; D perhaps matches TRBD2 (6 bases). The CDR3 loop reads CASSQLAPGGTDTQYF. The CDR3 DNA reads as TGTGCCAGCAGCCAACTCGCACCGGGAGGCACAGATACGCAGTATTTT.